This T cell receptor (beta chain) was identified in a study of T cells after posttransplantation cyclophosphamide. Germline V gene sequence: CDR1 LGHNA, CDR2 YSLEER. V was cut by 0 bases and J by 1 base, with 10 bases left in between. The CDR3 extends over 15 amino acids. This clone has a count of ten or more. This sample also contains other DNA sequences that code for the same CDR3. Treatment was busulfan-fludarabine conditioning, a marrow graft, and cyclophosphamide on days +3 and +4. TCRdb's table, derived via immunoSEQ multiplex PCR, lists solely in-frame clones and lacks some. This sample has roughly 14,000 clones, each found more than once.

V gene TRBV4-3 combines with J gene TRBJ2-7; D call uncertain. The sample here was PBMCs, taken more than 1,000 days after allogeneic stem cell transplant with posttransplant cyclophosphamide. The sequence came from a female patient in her forties or fifties who received an allogeneic stem cell transplant from a related donor, was CMV-positive, and had no GVHD. T cells may partly derive from the graft donor. The CDR3 here is CASSQDRGDSYEQYF. The CDR3 DNA reads as TGCGCCAGCAGCCAAGATCGAGGCGATTCCTACGAGCAGTACTTC.